This T cell receptor beta chain was captured in a study of control samples from healthy donors and cancer patients. V lost 10 bases and J lost 6, with 16 bases in between. The CDR3 is 13 amino acids. The repertoire was sequenced with immunoSEQ multiplex PCR; TCRdb's copy has only in-frame clones and lacks some. The sample shows roughly 99,000 clones, roughly four fifths of them seen only once. The source of this sequence is a man in his sixties in good health. The sequenced sample was blood. V usage is TRBV12-3 or TRBV12-4 and J usage is TRBJ2-1, with D maybe TRBD2 (7 bases). CDR3 loop: CATHLGGANEQFF. The CDR3 bases are TGTGCCACCCATCTAGGGGGGGCCAATGAGCAGTTCTTC.